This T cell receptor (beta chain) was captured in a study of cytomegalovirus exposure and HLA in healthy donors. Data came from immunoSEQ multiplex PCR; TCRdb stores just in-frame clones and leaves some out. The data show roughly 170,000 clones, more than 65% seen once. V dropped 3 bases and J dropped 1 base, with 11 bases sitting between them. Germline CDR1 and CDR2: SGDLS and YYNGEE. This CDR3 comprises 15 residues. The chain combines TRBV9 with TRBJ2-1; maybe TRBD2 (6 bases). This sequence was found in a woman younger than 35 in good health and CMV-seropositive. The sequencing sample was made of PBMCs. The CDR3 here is CASSGDSGSYNEQFF. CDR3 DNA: TGTGCCAGCAGCGGGGATAGCGGTTCCTACAATGAGCAGTTCTTC. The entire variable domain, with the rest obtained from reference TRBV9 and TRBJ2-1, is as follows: DSGVTQTPKHLITATGQRVTLRCSPRSGDLSVYWYQQSLDQGLQFLIQYYNGEERAKGNILERFSAQQFPDLHSELNLSSLELGDSALYFCASSGDSGSYNEQFFGPGTRLTVL.